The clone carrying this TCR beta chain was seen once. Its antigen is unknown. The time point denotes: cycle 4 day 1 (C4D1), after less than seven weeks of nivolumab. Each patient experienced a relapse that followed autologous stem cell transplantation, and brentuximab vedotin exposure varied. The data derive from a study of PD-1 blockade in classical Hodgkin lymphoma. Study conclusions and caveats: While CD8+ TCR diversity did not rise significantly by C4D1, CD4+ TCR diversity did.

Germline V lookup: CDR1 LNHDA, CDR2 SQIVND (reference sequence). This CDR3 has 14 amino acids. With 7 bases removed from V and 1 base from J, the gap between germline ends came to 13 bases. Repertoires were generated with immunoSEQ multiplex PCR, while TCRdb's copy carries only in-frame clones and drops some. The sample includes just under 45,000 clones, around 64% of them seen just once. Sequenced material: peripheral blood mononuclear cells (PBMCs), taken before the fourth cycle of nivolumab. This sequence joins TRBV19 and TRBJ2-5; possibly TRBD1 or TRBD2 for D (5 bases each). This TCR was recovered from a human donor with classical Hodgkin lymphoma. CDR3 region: CASKSWGTQETQYF. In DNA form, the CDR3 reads TGTGCCAGTAAGTCGTGGGGGACCCAAGAGACCCAGTACTTC.